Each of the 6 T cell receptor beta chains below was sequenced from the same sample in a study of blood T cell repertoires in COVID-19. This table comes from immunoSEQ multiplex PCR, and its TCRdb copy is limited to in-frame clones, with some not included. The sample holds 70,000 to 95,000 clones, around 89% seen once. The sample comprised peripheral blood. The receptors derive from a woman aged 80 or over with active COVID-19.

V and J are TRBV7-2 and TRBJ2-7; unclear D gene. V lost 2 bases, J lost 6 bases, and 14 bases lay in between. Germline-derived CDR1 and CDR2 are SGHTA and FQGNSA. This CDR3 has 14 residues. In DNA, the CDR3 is TGTGCCAGCAGCTTATGGCTAGATAGTCCCGAGCAGTACTTC. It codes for CASSLWLDSPEQYF.

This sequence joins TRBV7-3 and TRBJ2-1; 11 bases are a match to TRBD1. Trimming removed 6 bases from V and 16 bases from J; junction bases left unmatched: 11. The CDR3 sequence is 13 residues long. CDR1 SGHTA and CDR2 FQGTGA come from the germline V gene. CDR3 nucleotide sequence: TGTGCCAGCAGGCCCGGGACAGGGGGTCCCCTTTTCTTC. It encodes CASRPGTGGPLFF.

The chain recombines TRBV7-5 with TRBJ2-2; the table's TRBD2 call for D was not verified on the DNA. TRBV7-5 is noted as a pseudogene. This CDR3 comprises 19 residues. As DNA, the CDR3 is TGTGTCAGAAGCTTAGTTTTACTAGCGGGACCCCCGAACACCGGGGAGCTGTTTTTT. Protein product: CVRSLVLLAGPPNTGELFF.

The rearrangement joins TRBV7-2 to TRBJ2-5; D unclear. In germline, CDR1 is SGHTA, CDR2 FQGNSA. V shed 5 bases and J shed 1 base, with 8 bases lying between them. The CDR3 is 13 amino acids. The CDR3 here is CASSPGIQETQYF. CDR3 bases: TGTGCCAGCAGCCCGGGTATCCAAGAGACCCAGTACTTC.

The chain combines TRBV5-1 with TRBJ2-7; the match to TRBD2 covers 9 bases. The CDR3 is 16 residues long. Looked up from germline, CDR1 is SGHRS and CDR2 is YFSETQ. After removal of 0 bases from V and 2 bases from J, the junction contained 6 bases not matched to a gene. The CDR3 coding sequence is TGCGCCAGCAGCTTGGGTCTAGCGGGGTTGACCTACGAGCAGTACTTC. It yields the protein CASSLGLAGLTYEQYF.

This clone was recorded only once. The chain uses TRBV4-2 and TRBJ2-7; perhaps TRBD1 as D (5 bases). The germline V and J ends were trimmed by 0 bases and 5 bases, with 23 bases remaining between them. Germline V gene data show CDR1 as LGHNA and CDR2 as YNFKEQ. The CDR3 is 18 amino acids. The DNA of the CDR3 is TGTGCCAGCAGCCAAGAAGGGTTAGCAGGGAATTTTAAGGACGAGCAGTACTTC. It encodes CASSQEGLAGNFKDEQYF.